These 24 T cell receptor beta chains came from one sample sequenced in a study of blood T cells in healthy people across ages. A second PCR of about 7 to 12 cycles used a sample-barcoded 5' primer and a J-beta primer mix. TCRdb reprocessed the 5' RACE reads with MiXCR, giving one entry per CDR3 protein. The table records 1,500,000 or so distinct CDR3 sequences, about 42% of them present only once. Material for sequencing was blood. The receptors originated from a woman younger than 30 in good health.

This clonotype has more than one count but fewer than ten. V gene TRBV6-1 combines with J gene TRBJ1-2, with 7 positions matching TRBD1. With V trimmed by 9 bases and J by 4 bases, 8 bases remained unmatched. Germline V gene data show CDR1 as MNHNS and CDR2 as SASEGT. The CDR3 is made up of 13 amino acids. The CDR3 reads CASTTGAGYGYTF. CDR3 DNA: TGTGCCAGTACCACAGGGGCGGGCTATGGCTACACCTTC.

Only a few counts were recorded for this clonotype. The CDR3 sequence is CASQSGTAVYEQYF. For the CDR3, the DNA is TGTGCCAGCCAATCCGGGACAGCTGTCTACGAGCAGTACTTC. The chain employs TRBV18 and TRBJ2-7, with 7 bases aligning to TRBD1. The CDR3 is made up of 14 amino acids. Looked up from germline, CDR1 is KGHSH and CDR2 is LQKENI. The junction had 10 bases not matched to a gene; V was cut back by 8 bases and J by 3 bases.

This clonotype was observed once. CDR3 DNA sequence: TGCAGCGTTGAAGATCCCCTACTCGCGGAATCCTACAATGAGCAGTTCTTC. It yields the protein CSVEDPLLAESYNEQFF. This chain uses TRBV29-1 with TRBJ2-1; no clear D. The CDR3 is 17 amino acids. V was trimmed by 0 bases and J by 1 base, leaving 16 bases between them. Germline-derived CDR1 and CDR2 are SQVTM and ANQGSEA.

This clonotype was detected once. V is TRBV20-1 and J is TRBJ2-5, with D perhaps being TRBD1 or TRBD2 (5 bases each). This CDR3 is 14 amino acids long. The germline V gene encodes CDR1 DFQATT and CDR2 SNEGSKA (reference sequence). V dropped 0 bases and J dropped 11 bases, with 19 bases sitting between them. CDR3 DNA sequence: TGCAGTGCTAGAGATTCGGGGCGTGGGAATGAGCAGTACTTC. It codes for CSARDSGRGNEQYF.

This clonotype was counted a few times. The DNA for the CDR3 is TGCGCCAGCAGCTTAAGACAGACTATGAATGAGCAGTTCTTC. This translates into CASSLRQTMNEQFF. The chain couples TRBV5-1 to TRBJ2-1, with D perhaps being TRBD1 or TRBD2 (5 bases each). Trimming cost V 2 bases and J 7 bases, with 13 bases left between them. Germline CDR1 is SGHRS and CDR2 is YFSETQ. The CDR3 totals 14 residues.

The rearrangement joins TRBV12-3 or TRBV12-4 to TRBJ1-5; D call uncertain. V lost 3 bases and J 9 bases, leaving 6 bases between the germline ends. The CDR3 is 11 residues long. The CDR3 DNA reads TGTGCCAGCAGTTTTCCCCGGCCCCAGCATTTT. Encoded protein: CASSFPRPQHF.

The gene calls are TRBV6-6 and TRBJ1-4, with D perhaps matching TRBD1 (5 bases). The germline CDR1 and CDR2 sequences are MNHNY and SVGAGI (reference sequence). CDR3 length: 12 amino acids. The V end was cut by 8 bases, the J end by 5 bases, with 9 bases between. CDR3 nucleotides: TGTGCCAGCGGGACGGTCAATGAAAAACTGTTTTTT. Protein sequence: CASGTVNEKLFF.

This chain links TRBV20-1 with TRBJ1-1, with D maybe TRBD1 (5 bases). The CDR3 covers 14 residues. V lost 2 bases to trimming and J lost 1 base, with 11 bases between them. CDR1 is DFQATT and CDR2 is SNEGSKA in the germline V gene (reference sequence). CDR3 residues: CSARSPDRNTEAFF. In nucleotides, the CDR3 is TGCAGTGCTAGATCCCCAGACAGGAACACTGAAGCTTTCTTT.

The genes are TRBV20-1 and TRBJ1-1; D call uncertain. Between the trimmed V and J ends, which lost 3 bases and 1 base, there was a span of 15 bases. In germline, CDR1 is DFQATT, CDR2 SNEGSKA (reference sequence). This CDR3 contains 15 residues. The CDR3 spells CSASDIYYWNTEAFF. The DNA for the CDR3 is TGCAGTGCTAGTGATATCTATTACTGGAACACTGAAGCTTTCTTT.

This clonotype was found many times. The CDR3 DNA reads TGTGCCAGCAGCCAAGCGGGCATGTTTCTGCAGTATTTT. This translates into CASSQAGMFLQYF. The genes are TRBV4-2 and TRBJ2-3; unclear D gene. CDR1 and CDR2 from the germline V gene are LGHNA and YNFKEQ. V was trimmed by 1 base and J by 11 bases, leaving 13 bases between them. The CDR3 has 13 residues.

This clonotype was detected only a few times. This chain links TRBV5-5 with TRBJ1-2; 10 nucleotides match TRBD1. J gave up 5 bases and V 3 bases, and 10 bases lay outside the gene matches. The CDR3 totals 16 residues. The V gene's germline CDR1 is SGHKS and CDR2 YYEKEE (reference sequence). The CDR3 DNA follows: TGTGCCAGCAGCTCGCGATTGAGGGACAGGGGATATGGCTACACCTTC. It yields the protein CASSSRLRDRGYGYTF.

V gene TRBV29-1 combines with J gene TRBJ2-1; D is possibly TRBD2 (6 bases). V dropped 4 bases and J dropped 3 bases, with 19 bases sitting between them. This CDR3 contains 16 residues. From germline, CDR1 is SQVTM and CDR2 ANQGSEA. The CDR3 protein is CSVALYGRSFYNEQFF. DNA of the CDR3: TGCAGCGTTGCGCTATACGGGAGAAGTTTCTACAATGAGCAGTTCTTC.

The sample holds one count of this clonotype. This may come from a read error, since a much larger clone is one base off. V is TRBV29-1 and J is TRBJ2-1, with TRBD1 identical over 8 bases. This CDR3 spans 16 amino acids. The germline V gene encodes CDR1 SQVTM and CDR2 ANQGSEA. J lost 5 bases, V lost 4 bases, and 13 bases had no gene match. CDR3 nucleotide sequence: TGCAGCGTTGCCCCCCCGGGACAGGTATCCCACAATGAGCAGTTCTTC. It encodes CSVAPPGQVSHNEQFF.

This clonotype was found a few times. The rearrangement uses TRBV7-9 and TRBJ2-7; tentatively, D is TRBD2 (5 bases). Near its end, the DNA agrees better with TRBJ2-5, so the J call may be wrong. The CDR3 has 13 residues. In germline, CDR1 is SEHNR, CDR2 FQNEAQ (reference sequence). Here the CDR3 reads CASSFARGETQYF. The CDR3 nucleotides read TGTGCCAGCAGCTTCGCCCGCGGGGAGACCCAGTACTTC.

The chain combines TRBV20-1 with TRBJ1-6; tentative D call: TRBD1 (5 bases). In germline, CDR1 is DFQATT, CDR2 SNEGSKA (reference sequence). The CDR3 extends over 13 amino acids. CDR3 region: CRPAGGADSPLHF. Written as DNA, the CDR3 is TGCAGGCCAGCGGGAGGGGCCGATTCACCCCTCCACTTT.

The V gene is TRBV4-1, the J gene TRBJ1-2, with 12 bases lining up with TRBD1. CDR3 length equals 17 residues. V lost 2 bases to trimming and J lost 6 bases; unmatched junction nucleotides: 10. The germline V gene has CDR1 MGHRA and CDR2 YSYEKL. The CDR3 DNA reads TGCGCCAGCAGCCAATCGGGACAGGGGGCCCTAGGCCATGGCTACACCTTC. Translating gives CASSQSGQGALGHGYTF.

The CDR3 DNA sequence: TGTGCCAGCAGCCAGGGGGGGAACTCCGAGCAGTACTTC. Translated: CASSQGGNSEQYF. The chain joins TRBV12-3 or TRBV12-4 to TRBJ2-7, with D perhaps TRBD1 or TRBD2 (7 bases each). The CDR3 is 13 residues long. V shed 6 bases and J shed 6 bases, with 15 bases lying between them.

CDR3 DNA: TGTGCCAGCAGGGGGTCTAGCGGCGCAGGCAATGAGCAGTTCTTC. Its translation is CASRGSSGAGNEQFF. The rearrangement uses TRBV12-3 or TRBV12-4 and TRBJ2-1; 7 nucleotides agree with TRBD2. Unmatched junction bases numbered 11, after V lost 6 bases and J lost 6 bases. CDR3 length: 15 amino acids.

J is TRBJ1-1 and V is TRBV7-2; D is ambiguous. CDR1 SGHTA and CDR2 FQGNSA come from the germline V gene. With 1 base removed from V and 1 base from J, the gap between germline ends came to 7 bases. This CDR3 is 14 amino acids long. CDR3: CASSLDIRNTEAFF. The CDR3 bases are TGTGCCAGCAGCTTAGATATAAGGAACACTGAAGCTTTCTTT.

The chain couples TRBV29-1 to TRBJ2-5, with 10 bases identical to TRBD2. Germline V gene data show CDR1 as SQVTM and CDR2 as ANQGSEA. V dropped 5 bases and J dropped 3; count of bases not matched to a gene: 6. CDR3 size: 14 residues. CDR3 DNA sequence: TGCAGCGTTCTTAGAACTAGCGGGGAAGAGACCCAGTACTTC. Its protein is CSVLRTSGEETQYF.

The CDR3: CASSLQKRSYNEQFF. The CDR3 DNA reads as TGTGCCAGCAGCTTACAAAAGCGTTCGTACAATGAGCAGTTCTTC. J is TRBJ2-1 and V is TRBV11-2; D is uncertain. Trimming removed 2 bases at V and 4 bases at J, with 12 bases between. This CDR3 has 15 residues. Germline values: CDR1 SGHAT, CDR2 FQNNGV.

The V and J genes are TRBV10-3 and TRBJ2-3; 10 positions agree with TRBD2. From germline, CDR1 is ENHRY and CDR2 SYGVKD. J gave up 3 bases and V 4 bases, and 4 bases lay outside the gene matches. The CDR3 length is 15 residues. The CDR3 spells CAISGLAGATDTQYF. DNA for the CDR3: TGTGCCATCAGTGGTCTAGCGGGAGCAACAGATACGCAGTATTTT.

In this sample, this clonotype turned up many times. The V gene is TRBV29-1, the J gene TRBJ2-1; weak D call: TRBD1 (5 bases). This CDR3 is 13 amino acids long. CDR1 and CDR2 from the germline V gene are SQVTM and ANQGSEA. Trimming removed 4 bases from V and 3 bases from J, with 10 bases in between. CDR3 sequence reads: CSVGTLNYNEQFF. CDR3 sequence (DNA): TGCAGCGTTGGGACACTTAACTACAATGAGCAGTTCTTC.

This sequence joins TRBV27 and TRBJ1-4; 11 bases fit TRBD1. Germline V gene lookup returns CDR1 MNHEY and CDR2 SMNVEV (reference sequence). The J segment lost 5 bases and the V segment lost 6 bases, leaving 5 bases of the junction unmatched. This CDR3 has 15 residues. The CDR3 region is CASRGQGGGNEKLFF. For the CDR3, the DNA is TGTGCCAGCAGGGGACAGGGGGGTGGGAATGAAAAACTGTTTTTT.